This record concerns one TCR beta chain sequence. It lacks a known antigen. No qualities accompany the bases; no much larger clone lies one base away. This entry belongs to a study of shared clonotypes between healthy human individuals (dated by TCRdb to the early 2020s). With regard to the full study: Three men and two women, aged 18 to 49 years, made up the cohort. Different laboratories and diverse techniques were used to prepare libraries and sequence TCR repertoires, to increase sequencing depth and limit assay-specific biases. The study deeply sequenced blood TCR repertoires of several healthy adults to estimate repertoire size and the extent of clonotype sharing between individuals. For each donor, CD4 naive and CD4 memory were each run on three plates, CD8 naive on two plates, and CD8 memory on one plate. Leukapheresis yielded between about 0.8 and 8.9 billion PBMCs per donor.

The donors were healthy, HIV-negative adults who had no recently reported acute infections or vaccinations. Only Caucasian adults living in Nashville, Tennessee, USA were represented among the donors. CD4+ T cells were enriched by magnetic negative selection; naive cells were then positively selected on CD45RA, and the negative fraction formed the memory subset. Blood was obtained by leukapheresis, after which PBMCs were separated by Ficoll-Histopaque density gradient centrifugation and cryopreserved in liquid nitrogen vapor phase. Purity and quantity of every magnetically sorted T cell population were checked by analytical flow cytometry. Genomic DNA was isolated from each sorted fraction and quantified by UV absorbance on a Nanodrop 2000c. Broad study findings and their caveats: Pairwise subsampling led to the expectation that sequencing depth would affect the degree of clonotype sharing among donors. Across four donors, approximately 5% of naive CD4, roughly 3.8% of naive CD8, 2% to 2.5% of memory CD4, and approximately 0.42% of memory CD8 clonotypes were shared. Incomplete sequencing was indicated by rarefaction of sorted-subset datasets, despite the large sequencing depth. Estimated clonotype richness was generally larger for naive than for memory subsets. The small number of donors limited the genetic and exposure-history diversity represented. Sampling was restricted to blood, and TCR repertoires in tissue are likely to differ from TCR repertoires in blood. Clonotypes shared by all four sorted-subset donors showed higher generation probabilities than non-shared clonotypes.

TCR CDR3 regions were amplified from genomic DNA by multiplex PCR using the deep immunoSEQ assay. Genomic DNA extracted from each cell subset was distributed evenly over all wells of several immunoSEQ 96-well plates, and each plate served as one replicate. For sorted subsets, each replicate PCR was loaded with roughly 0.2 ug genomic DNA, equivalent to 32,000 or so T cell genomes. The purified libraries were quantified using a Qubit 3.0 fluorometer, sized with a Bioanalyzer 2100, and then quantified again using the KAPA Library Quantification kit. Each immunoSEQ 96-well plate was sequenced on its own single-read 150-cycle Illumina NextSeq 550 flow cell. As for how the authors treated the data: Because the immunoSEQ output included only junctional sequences and no quality scores, the filtering could not be the same as the filtering used for full-length reads. To assign V/J genes and CDR3, sequences were annotated using PyIR, a Python wrapper for IgBLAST v1.9, with IMGT germline references. Reads were filtered out if the reads had weak V/J assignments (E-value above 1e-6), no CDR3, stop codons, out-of-frame junctions, or ambiguous translated residues. V3J clonotypes were defined as sequences sharing the same inferred V gene, J gene, and CDR3 amino acid sequence. To compute the percentage overlap between repertoires, the number of shared unique clonotypes was divided by the size of the smaller repertoire. Three approaches were used to assess repertoire richness: RTK rarefaction, the Chao1 estimator, and Recon v2.1 estimates of unobserved clonotypes. OLGA was used to compute generation probabilities for all TCRbeta clonotypes that the gDNA method yielded from a handful of donors. TCRdb holds this immuneACCESS table with in-frame rearrangements only. Some clones are missing; in checked studies, unresolved V genes explain under half, and the rest has no known cause. The D gene and trimming were derived from the DNA, and the V and J assignments and clone size from that table. The sample table lists over 2 million clones, roughly 94% of them with a count of one. Clones ranked in the top ten supply more than 0.1% of the sample.

This TCR came from a young man in good health. The specimen sequenced was naive CD4+ T cells sorted from blood. The sample's cell subset or site label is to be understood as: CD45RA+ positively selected.

The DNA sequence is as follows: TGTGCCAGCACGGACTCAAGACTGAAGCAGTACTTC. It translates as CASTDSRLKQYF. The chain joins TRBV2 to TRBJ2-7; the D region possibly corresponds to TRBD2 (5 bases align). V and J are truncated by 7 bases and 8 bases respectively, leaving an intervening sequence of 15 bases. Including the terminal cysteine and phenylalanine, the CDR3 comprises 12 residues. Left in the record is the CDR3 DNA by itself, 36 bases read in frame from the first base. CDR1 and CDR2 were assigned from the germline V gene as SNHLY and FYNNEI.